This T cell receptor beta chain was sequenced in a study of vaccination and CD4 T cells after COVID-19. Across the study: Six males and four females, two of them Hispanic, were enrolled as convalescents. Sampling that followed vaccination took place a median about 70 days after dose two, within a range of 14 to 241.

The sample's treatment: approximately nine-day PBMC culture with coronavirus spike peptide pools or control peptides (ViraFEST assay). The Oncomine TCR Beta short-read assay sequenced DNA from cultured CD4+ T cells. Cultures of CD4+ T cells served as the source for extracting genomic DNA. TCRdb passed the PCR reads through MiXCR, listing each CDR3 protein once. Of tens of thousands of distinct CDR3 sequences in the sample, around 66% were seen once. V trimming: 4 bases; J trimming: 1 base; junction bases outside the gene matches: 9. The CDR3 has 17 residues. Remarks on this clonotype: Antigen: not known.

The receptor was derived from a human donor who received a COVID-19 vaccine. This chain links TRBV12-3 or TRBV12-4 with TRBJ2-1; TRBD1 agrees at 8 bases. Sequenced here: CD4+ T cells from blood, cultured in vitro, sampled after SARS-CoV-2 vaccination. The CDR3 here is CASSSRTGMASYNEQFF. CDR3 DNA sequence: TGTGCCAGCAGTTCTCGGACAGGGATGGCTTCCTACAATGAGCAGTTCTTC.